Below are 17 T cell receptor beta chains sequenced from a single sample in a study of CD8+CD57+ T cells in acquired aplastic anemia. Their recognized antigens are unknown. Patients chosen for sequencing had CD8+CD57+ cells that had expanded, as shown by flow cytometry. The study profiled TCR beta VDJ and CDR3 using genomic DNA as template. TCRdb ran MiXCR on the reads and lists one entry per CDR3 protein. Of about 20,000 distinct CDR3 sequences in the sample, roughly 43% were seen once. Study-wide results and caveats: Lower diversity was found in CD8+CD57+ cells than in total CD4+ and CD8+ pools in patients.

The source material was CD8+CD57+ T cells sorted from PBMCs. Indicated subset: bead-enriched CD8+CD57+ effector memory T cells from SAA patients. The source is a human donor with aplastic anemia.

On this clonotype: At one end, the junction sequence differs from germline, possibly due to a read error. The genes are TRBV7-3 and TRBJ2-6; no clear D gene. Germline V gene sequence: CDR1 SGHTA, CDR2 FQGTGA. The length of the CDR3 is 19 residues. The CDR3, as DNA: TGCGCCAGCAGCCAAGATGCGGCGGCCTCGAGCTCTGGGGCCAACGTCCTGACTTTC. The encoded protein is CASSQDAAASSSGANVLTF. Supplemented by reference TRBV7-3 and TRBJ2-6, the full variable domain reads GAGVSQTPSNKVTEKGKYVELRCDPISGHTALYWYRQSLGQGPEFLIYFQGTGAADDSGLPNDRFFAVRPEGSVSTLKIQRTERGDSAVYLCASSQDAAASSSGANVLTFGAGSRLTVL.

This clonotype has a handful of counts. The junction departs from the called germline gene at one end, perhaps through a read error. In DNA, the CDR3 is TGCGCCAGCAGTGAGGGGGCCGGGGAGCTGTTTTTT. It translates to CASSEGAGELFF. This chain joins TRBV6-1 and TRBJ2-2, with D possibly TRBD1 on 6 matching bases. Germline V lookup: CDR1 MNHNS, CDR2 SASEGT. The CDR3 runs to 12 residues.

J is TRBJ1-2 and V is TRBV7-8; 7 positions agree with TRBD1. Looked up from germline, CDR1 is SGHVS and CDR2 is FQNEAQ. Losses at the gene ends were 2 bases for V and 0 bases for J; bases not matched to a gene: 12. The CDR3 is made up of 18 amino acids. CDR3 in amino acids: CASSLLAGTAFSNYGYTF. The CDR3 nucleotides read TGTGCCAGCAGCTTACTTGCCGGGACAGCTTTTTCTAACTATGGCTACACCTTC.

This clonotype was seen only a few times. The chain is built from TRBV24-1 and TRBJ2-5; D possibly uses TRBD1 or TRBD2 (5 bases each). Germline V lookup: CDR1 KGHDR, CDR2 SFDVKD. V dropped 3 bases and J dropped 9 bases, with 25 bases sitting between them. CDR3 length equals 17 residues. CDR3 bases: TGTGCCACCAGTGATCCCCGGGACCCCGAGTATGGCTCGGCCCAGTACTTC. This translates into CATSDPRDPEYGSAQYF.

The rearrangement links TRBV29-1 to TRBJ1-2; D remains ambiguous. V was trimmed by 0 bases and J by 2 bases, leaving 13 bases between them. The germline gives CDR1 SQVTM, CDR2 ANQGSEA. The CDR3 totals 15 residues. The CDR3 bases are TGCAGCGTTGAAGACCCTCGACAACGCAACTATGGCTACACCTTC. Its translation: CSVEDPRQRNYGYTF.

V and J are TRBV24-1 and TRBJ2-1; unclear D gene. Germline CDR1 is KGHDR and CDR2 is SFDVKD. V was cut by 5 bases and J by 5 bases, with 9 bases left in between. The CDR3 has 13 amino acids. The CDR3 bases are TGTGCCACCAGTGTTCCTTCGGACAATGAGCAGTTCTTC. Amino acids: CATSVPSDNEQFF.

V is TRBV18 and J is TRBJ2-7; 9 nucleotides line up with TRBD1. The J segment lost 3 bases and the V segment lost 2 bases, leaving 2 bases of the junction unmatched. Germline V gene data show CDR1 as KGHSH and CDR2 as LQKENI. There are 14 residues in the CDR3. CDR3 in DNA: TGTGCCAGCTCACCAGCGGACAGGGGCTACGAGCAGTACTTC. This sequence encodes CASSPADRGYEQYF.

The rearrangement uses TRBV20-1 and TRBJ2-1; 9 bases align to TRBD2. Trimming at V came to 3 bases and at J to 7 bases, leaving 4 bases not matched to a gene. This CDR3 region has 13 residues. Germline CDR1 reads DFQATT; CDR2 reads SNEGSKA (reference sequence). This CDR3 is CSARSLAGNEQFF. The CDR3, as DNA: TGCAGTGCTAGGAGCCTAGCGGGGAATGAGCAGTTCTTC.

The chain employs TRBV7-2 and TRBJ2-7; 12 bases align to TRBD2. CDR1 is SGHTA, CDR2 FQGNSA, per germline. J gave up 4 bases and V 7 bases, and 20 bases lay outside the gene matches. The CDR3 consists of 19 residues. The CDR3: CASTPSRGLAGGPRYEQYF. In DNA form, the CDR3 reads TGTGCCAGCACTCCCTCAAGAGGGCTAGCGGGAGGGCCTAGGTACGAGCAGTACTTC.

This chain uses TRBV20-1 with TRBJ2-1, with 12 bases aligning to TRBD2. Trimming removed 1 base from V and 1 base from J; junction bases left unmatched: 5. The length of the CDR3 is 17 residues. CDR1 is DFQATT, CDR2 SNEGSKA, per germline (reference sequence). For the CDR3, the DNA is TGCAGTGCTAGAGCTAGCGGGGGGGCCGGGTCCTACAATGAGCAGTTCTTC. Its translation: CSARASGGAGSYNEQFF.

This clonotype was detected ten times or more. This rearrangement joins TRBV20-1 to TRBJ2-1; 11 bases are shared with TRBD2. With 7 bases clipped from V and 10 bases from J, the junction kept 3 bases outside the gene matches. The CDR3 has 11 residues. Germline V gene sequence: CDR1 DFQATT, CDR2 SNEGSKA (reference sequence). This chain's CDR3 is CSVASGREQFF. The CDR3 bases are TGCAGTGTAGCTAGCGGGAGGGAGCAGTTCTTC.

V and J are TRBV15 and TRBJ2-7; TRBD1 matches at 7 bases. Looked up from germline, CDR1 is LNHNV and CDR2 is YYDKDF (reference sequence). The CDR3 totals 13 residues. The CDR3 DNA is TGTGCTAGCCTTGACAGGGTTGCCTACGAGCAGTACTTC. This sequence encodes CASLDRVAYEQYF.

V and J are TRBV19 and TRBJ2-6; TRBD1 might be the D (5 bases). The CDR3 is made up of 15 amino acids. The V and J ends lost 7 bases and 2 bases respectively, with 12 bases between them. Germline CDR1 LNHDA, CDR2 SQIVND (reference sequence). Here the CDR3 DNA reads TGTGCCAGTAATCAAGGGGCGCCTGGGGCCAACGTCCTGACTTTC. Protein: CASNQGAPGANVLTF. The full variable domain, in which reference TRBV19 and TRBJ2-6 provide the parts outside the CDR3, is DGGITQSPKYLFRKEGQNVTLSCEQNLNHDAMYWYRQDPGQGLRLIYYSQIVNDFQKGDIAEGYSVSREKKESFPLTVTSAQKNPTAFYLCASNQGAPGANVLTFGAGSRLTVL.

The chain recombines TRBV5-8 with TRBJ2-3; 9 bases line up with TRBD2. From germline, CDR1 is SGHTS and CDR2 YDEGEE. The CDR3 is 17 residues long. V was clipped by 7 bases and J by 8 bases; unmatched bases: 20. The CDR3 is CASFSGWHPSGMGTQYF. The CDR3 nucleotides read TGTGCCAGCTTCAGCGGATGGCATCCTAGCGGGATGGGTACGCAGTATTTT.

This clonotype appeared a few times. The CDR3 is CAIRGQGADEQYF. In nucleotides, the CDR3 is TGTGCCATCAGGGGACAGGGGGCTGACGAGCAGTACTTC. V gene TRBV10-3 combines with J gene TRBJ2-7; 12 bases line up with TRBD1. Germline CDR1 is ENHRY and CDR2 is SYGVKD. The CDR3 extends over 13 amino acids. Trimming cost V 6 bases and J 5 bases; bases outside gene matches: 2.

This clonotype has a count of ten or more. The chain uses TRBV5-1 and TRBJ2-1; 12 positions match TRBD1. Germline CDR1 is SGHRS and CDR2 is YFSETQ. V was pared by 4 bases and J by 7 bases, with 9 bases of the junction left unmatched. The CDR3 has 16 amino acids. The CDR3 is CASSHRDRGRLNEQFF. CDR3 coding DNA: TGCGCCAGCAGCCACAGGGACAGGGGGCGTTTGAATGAGCAGTTCTTC.

This clonotype was recorded many times. The V call is TRBV24-1, the J call TRBJ2-7, with TRBD2 matching 7 bases. The CDR3 covers 15 residues. The V and J ends lost 9 bases and 2 bases, in that order; junction bases with no gene match: 12. Per germline, CDR1 KGHDR and CDR2 SFDVKD. In nucleotides, the CDR3 is TGTGCCACCCTACAGATTGACGCGGGAGCCTACGAGCAGTACTTC. This translates into CATLQIDAGAYEQYF.